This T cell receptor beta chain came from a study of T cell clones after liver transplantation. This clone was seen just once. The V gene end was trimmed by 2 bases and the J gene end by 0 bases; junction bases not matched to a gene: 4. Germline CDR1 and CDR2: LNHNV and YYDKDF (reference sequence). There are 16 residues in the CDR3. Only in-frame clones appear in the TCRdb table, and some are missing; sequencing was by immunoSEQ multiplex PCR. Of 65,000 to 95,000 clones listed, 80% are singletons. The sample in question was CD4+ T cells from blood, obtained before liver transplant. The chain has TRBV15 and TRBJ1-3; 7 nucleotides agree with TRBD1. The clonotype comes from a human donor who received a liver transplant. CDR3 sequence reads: CATSRRGDSSGNTIYF. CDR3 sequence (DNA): TGTGCCACCAGCAGAAGAGGGGACAGCTCTGGAAACACCATATATTTT. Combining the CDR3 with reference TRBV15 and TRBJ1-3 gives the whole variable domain DAMVIQNPRYQVTQFGKPVTLSCSQTLNHNVMYWYQQKSSQAPKLLFHYYDKDFNNEADTPDNFQSRRPNTSFCFLDIRSPGLGDTAMYLCATSRRGDSSGNTIYFGEGSWLTVV.